This T cell receptor beta chain was found in a study of shared clonotypes between healthy human individuals. Regarding the study as a whole: How much donors shared clonotypes was expected to be affected by sequencing depth.

This clone was counted once. Antigen: not known. CDR1 is LGHNA and CDR2 is YSLEER in the germline V gene. V gave up 11 bases and J gave up 2 bases; unmatched junction bases: 6. The CDR3 is 14 amino acids. Measured with immunoSEQ multiplex PCR; TCRdb has only the in-frame clones, and not every one. In the table there are 530,000 or so clones, almost 80% of which are singletons. What was sequenced was PBMCs. This chain links TRBV4-3 with TRBJ2-6; 7 bases align to TRBD1. The TCR was taken from a woman in her thirties or forties in good health. Some clones in this sample may be carry-over from other donors' samples. CDR3 sequence (DNA): TGCGCCGGGCAACAGGGGACTGGGGCCAACGTCCTGACTTTC. Translated, it gives CAGQQGTGANVLTF.